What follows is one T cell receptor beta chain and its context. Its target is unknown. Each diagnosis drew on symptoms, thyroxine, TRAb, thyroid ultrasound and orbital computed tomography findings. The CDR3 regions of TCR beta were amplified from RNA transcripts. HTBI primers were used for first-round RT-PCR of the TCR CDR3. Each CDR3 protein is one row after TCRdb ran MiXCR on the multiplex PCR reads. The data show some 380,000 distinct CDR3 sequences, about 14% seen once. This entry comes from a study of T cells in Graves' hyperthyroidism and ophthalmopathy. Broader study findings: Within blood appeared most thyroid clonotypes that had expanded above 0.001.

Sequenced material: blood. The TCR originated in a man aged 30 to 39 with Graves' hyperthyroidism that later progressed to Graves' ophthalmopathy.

CDR3 in DNA: TGTGCCAGCAGCCTTGCAGGGCTATGGGGCTACGAGCAGTACTTC. This translates into CASSLAGLWGYEQYF. The V and J genes are TRBV3-1 and TRBJ2-7; possibly TRBD1 for D (5 bases). CDR3 size: 15 residues. V gave up 4 bases and J gave up 3 bases, with 16 bases separating them. Germline V gene data show CDR1 as LGHDT and CDR2 as YNNKEL (reference sequence).